This TCR beta chain was sequenced during a study of blood T cells in healthy people across ages (dated by TCRdb to 2014 to 2015). At the level of the whole study: In model experiments, template switching captured roughly one uniquely barcoded TCR beta cDNA molecule for every two T cells. The study measured age-related changes in TCR beta repertoire diversity using deep sequencing normalized with unique cDNA molecular identifiers. Two additional independent replicas of 1 million unique cDNA reads from the same blood draw were analyzed for two donors (one aged 18 to 29 and one aged 80 or older). To avoid experimental bias, donors of different ages were spread randomly across the sequencing lanes. The donors were split into four age groups: young (average around 16 years), middle-aged (about 40), aged (62) and long-lived (more than 80). Study-level results and caveats: A strong correlation was found between observed TCR beta diversity and the percentage of naive T cells measured by flow cytometry. The long-lived group showed more naive CD4+ T cells, fewer expanded clones and increased TCR diversity than the aged group, suggesting age selection. Because donor CMV infection status was unknown, age-related changes in expanded clonotypes were potentially confounded. Estimates of total diversity from one million sequenced T cells were regarded as lower bounds and underestimates. Because profiling used bulk unsorted PBMCs, naive and antigen-experienced compartments could not be compared conclusively. As age increased, observed TCR beta diversity per million T cells dropped in a roughly linear way, and a significant reduction was already evident by age about 40.

Systemically healthy Caucasian individuals from Russia, roughly 40 in total and aged roughly 6 to 100 years, were included as donors. Each donor gave ten milliliters of peripheral blood, drawn into EDTA-treated Vacutainer tubes. Ficoll-Paque density-gradient centrifugation was used to isolate PBMCs, with at least 7 million per sample. Trizol reagent was used to extract total RNA from PBMCs, with at least 6 micrograms per sample. The percentages of naive CD45RAhigh/CD27high T cells were determined by flow cytometry on a PBMC aliquot from every donor. The method behind the library was 5' RACE. For sequencing, an Illumina HiSeq 2500 was employed. A second PCR of roughly 7 to 11 cycles was run with a J-beta primer mix and a sample-barcoded 5' primer. Each TCR beta cDNA molecule received a unique molecular identifier from a template-switch 5' adaptor carrying 12 random nucleotides. Each sample yielded at least 3 million CDR3-containing paired-end reads. All of the RNA was converted into first-strand cDNA using the Mint cDNA synthesis kit, with a TRBC-specific oligonucleotide serving as the primer. All cDNA was treated with uracil-DNA glycosylase and then went through a first 18-cycle PCR with the universal primers M1SS and BC2_uni_R. Regarding the original processing steps: For normalization, 1 million high-quality reads were randomly selected from each sample, with every read carrying a distinct molecular identifier. Instead of being binned into consensus sequences, reads that shared molecular identifiers were thrown out. MiTCR, run with a Q25 quality threshold and the strictest error-elimination algorithm, handled CDR3 identification, clonotype clustering and error correction. Lower-bound total TCR beta diversity was estimated with a nonparametric unseen species model using Euler transformation. TCRdb reran the public reads through fastp at Q25 and MiXCR, keeping productive beta chains. Entries are consolidated by CDR3 protein sequence, retaining the most common genes and DNA. These V and J calls originate from TCRdb's pipeline instead of the authors' own analysis. The table for this sample lists a few hundred thousand distinct CDR3 sequences; 27% of them were counted only once. The top ten hold about a fifth of the sample.

Comments on this clonotype: Its specific antigen is unknown. Nothing much larger sits one base from this clone, and base qualities are not available.

V drops 5 bases and J drops 3 bases, leaving 8 bases in between. CDR1 and CDR2 are drawn from the germline V gene (reference sequence): SEHNR, FQNEAQ. The CDR3 goes from the cysteine to the phenylalanine over 12 residues. The sequence is cut down to CDR3 DNA, 36 bases in frame from base 1. This TCR came from a woman in her 70s in good health. Material: blood. Recombination joined TRBV7-9 with TRBJ2-7, with an unclear D gene assignment. The CDR3 amino acid sequence is: CASSVLLYEQYF. The DNA reads as follows: TGTGCCAGCAGCGTACTTCTCTACGAGCAGTACTTC.